Below are 27 T cell receptor beta chains sequenced from a single sample in a study of control samples from healthy donors and cancer patients (TCRdb year 2020). The protocol used for the library was the immunoSEQ multiplex PCR assay. In TCRdb, the immuneACCESS table is reduced to in-frame sequences with V and J assigned. These tables do not hold every clone; where another copy was compared, an unresolved V gene accounts for under half, and the others remain unexplained. This sample holds about 180,000 clones; around 87% were observed only once. Of the sample, about 1.4% falls within the top ten clones. The specimen was blood. The receptor set was obtained from a woman between 50 and 59 years old in good health.

This rearrangement joins TRBV5-6 to TRBJ2-5, with a tentative D call TRBD1 (6 bases). CDR3 length: 16 amino acids. Germline V lookup: CDR1 SGHDT, CDR2 YYEEEE. Between the trimmed V and J ends, which lost 3 bases and 1 base, there was a span of 16 bases. Here the CDR3 DNA reads TGTGCCAGCAGCTCGATCCTCGACAGGAGCCAAGAGACCCAGTACTTC. As protein: CASSSILDRSQETQYF. The variable domain in full, completed from reference TRBV5-6 and TRBJ2-5, reads DAGVTQSPTHLIKTRGQQVTLRCSPKSGHDTVSWYQQALGQGPQFIFQYYEEEERQRGNFPDRFSGHQFPNYSSELNVNALLLGDSALYLCASSSILDRSQETQYFGPGTRLLVL.

The chain links TRBV5-6 to TRBJ1-5; 9 bases map to TRBD1. The CDR3 is made up of 19 amino acids. J gave up 0 bases and V 0 bases, and 10 bases lay outside the gene matches. Per germline, CDR1 SGHDT and CDR2 YYEEEE. DNA for the CDR3: TGTGCCAGCAGCTTGGCCCCGGGACAGGGATACCTTAGCAATCAGCCCCAGCATTTT. Its translation: CASSLAPGQGYLSNQPQHF.

The chain uses TRBV19 and TRBJ1-4; D ambiguous. CDR1 is LNHDA and CDR2 is SQIVND in the germline V gene (reference sequence). V was trimmed by 3 bases and J by 5 bases, leaving 13 bases between them. The CDR3 has 15 residues. The CDR3 spells CASSILDPRNEKLFF. In DNA form, the CDR3 reads TGTGCCAGTAGTATCTTAGACCCCCGAAATGAAAAACTGTTTTTT.

The rearrangement uses TRBV30 and TRBJ2-5; 9 nucleotides line up with TRBD1. This CDR3 contains 17 residues. CDR1 and CDR2 from the germline V gene are GTSNPN and SVGIG (reference sequence). Trimming cost V 2 bases and J 5 bases; bases outside gene matches: 15. The CDR3 reads CAWSQGGWTGEKETQYF. CDR3 nucleotide sequence: TGTGCCTGGAGTCAGGGGGGTTGGACAGGGGAGAAGGAGACCCAGTACTTC.

The V call is TRBV5-6, the J call TRBJ1-1; a weak D match, TRBD1 (6 bases). In germline, CDR1 is SGHDT, CDR2 YYEEEE. There are 13 residues in the CDR3. V lost 0 bases and J 5 bases, leaving 8 bases between the germline ends. CDR3 in amino acids: CASSLGRGTEAFF. In DNA form, the CDR3 reads TGTGCCAGCAGCTTGGGGAGGGGGACTGAAGCTTTCTTT.

The chain has TRBV9 and TRBJ2-1; tentatively, D is TRBD1 (6 bases). Deletions cut 3 bases from V and 0 bases from J, with 10 bases between. Looked up from germline, CDR1 is SGDLS and CDR2 is YYNGEE. The CDR3 has 15 residues. The CDR3, as DNA: TGTGCCAGCAGCGGATCACAGGGCTCCTACAATGAGCAGTTCTTC. It yields the protein CASSGSQGSYNEQFF. Full variable domain (outside the CDR3, taken from reference TRBV9 and TRBJ2-1): DSGVTQTPKHLITATGQRVTLRCSPRSGDLSVYWYQQSLDQGLQFLIQYYNGEERAKGNILERFSAQQFPDLHSELNLSSLELGDSALYFCASSGSQGSYNEQFFGPGTRLTVL.

On this clone itself: Other DNA sequences in this sample translate to the same CDR3. The chain has TRBV5-6 and TRBJ2-7; perhaps TRBD2 as D (6 bases). The germline V gene has CDR1 SGHDT and CDR2 YYEEEE. V was shortened by 4 bases and J by 2 bases, with 16 bases between the two germline ends. The CDR3 is 15 amino acids. This CDR3 reads CASSRLAGGTYEQYF. Written as DNA, the CDR3 is TGTGCCAGCAGCCGACTGGCGGGCGGGACCTACGAGCAGTACTTC. The full variable domain, in which reference TRBV5-6 and TRBJ2-7 provide the parts outside the CDR3, is DAGVTQSPTHLIKTRGQQVTLRCSPKSGHDTVSWYQQALGQGPQFIFQYYEEEERQRGNFPDRFSGHQFPNYSSELNVNALLLGDSALYLCASSRLAGGTYEQYFGPGTRLTVT.

This rearrangement joins TRBV6-2 or TRBV6-3 to TRBJ2-7, with D perhaps assigned TRBD1 or TRBD2 (7 bases each). V gave up 6 bases and J gave up 3 bases, with 18 bases separating them. This CDR3 spans 15 amino acids. Germline lookup yields CDR1 MNHEY and CDR2 SVGEGT. The CDR3 coding sequence is TGTGCCAGCAGCATCAGGGGGGGGTTGGACTACGAGCAGTACTTC. This gives the protein CASSIRGGLDYEQYF.

This clone was found once. The rearrangement links TRBV28 to TRBJ2-3, with a tentative D call TRBD2 (6 bases). This CDR3 is built from 18 residues. CDR1 and CDR2 from the germline V gene are MDHEN and SYDVKM. Trimming shortened V by 6 bases and J by 0 bases, and 22 bases separated the two germline ends. In nucleotides, the CDR3 is TGTGCCAGCAGGCCCCCCCCCGGGGGTTATACTAGCACAGATACGCAGTATTTT. Its protein product is CASRPPPGGYTSTDTQYF.

The rearrangement joins TRBV28 to TRBJ2-7; a weak D match, TRBD1 (6 bases). Trimming removed 3 bases from V and 0 bases from J, with 12 bases in between. The CDR3 runs to 15 residues. Germline V CDR1 and CDR2: MDHEN, SYDVKM. The CDR3 DNA sequence: TGTGCCAGCAGTTTCCCCGGACAGATCTCCTACGAGCAGTACTTC. Protein: CASSFPGQISYEQYF.

J is TRBJ2-5 and V is TRBV6-5; 9 nucleotides match TRBD1. CDR1 and CDR2 from the germline V gene are MNHEY and SVGAGI. V shed 11 bases and J 5 bases; nucleotides not matched to a gene: 9. The CDR3 covers 13 residues. CDR3 sequence: CAAHRGQGETQYF. CDR3 sequence (DNA): TGTGCCGCCCACCGAGGACAGGGGGAGACCCAGTACTTC.

In its sample, this clone was seen once. The chain uses TRBV30 and TRBJ2-3; tentatively, D is TRBD1 (6 bases). Trimming cost V 1 base and J 0 bases, with 17 bases left between them. The CDR3 runs 17 residues. Germline V gene sequence: CDR1 GTSNPN, CDR2 SVGIG (reference sequence). CDR3 amino acids: CAWSGRTADFSTDTQYF. Written as DNA, the CDR3 is TGTGCCTGGAGTGGTAGGACAGCCGATTTTAGCACAGATACGCAGTATTTT.

The chain has TRBV19 and TRBJ2-1; 8 nucleotides match TRBD2. The CDR3 runs to 15 residues. V dropped 4 bases and J dropped 6; count of bases not matched to a gene: 8. CDR1 LNHDA and CDR2 SQIVND come from the germline V gene (reference sequence). The CDR3 nucleotides are TGTGCCAGTAGTAATAGCGGGACTTTGATCAATGAGCAGTTCTTC. Its protein product is CASSNSGTLINEQFF.

This chain connects TRBV28 to TRBJ2-4; tentative D call: TRBD1 (6 bases). The CDR3 sequence is 13 residues long. Germline V CDR1 and CDR2: MDHEN, SYDVKM. Trimming took off 9 bases at V and 6 bases at J, with 15 bases between the two ends. The CDR3 sequence: CASGRDTRNIQYF. CDR3 in DNA: TGTGCCAGTGGAAGGGACACCAGAAACATTCAGTACTTC.

This clone was observed once. The rearrangement joins TRBV11-3 to TRBJ2-3; 7 bases are a match to TRBD2. Trimming took 5 bases from V and 1 from J; bases not matched to a gene: 12. CDR3 length: 17 residues. Germline V gives CDR1 SGHNT, CDR2 YENEEA. DNA of the CDR3: TGTGCCAGCAGCCCTTACCGGACGGGAGGAGGCACAGATACGCAGTATTTT. Its protein is CASSPYRTGGGTDTQYF.

V and J are TRBV5-5 and TRBJ2-5; TRBD1 might be the D (6 bases). The CDR3 length is 16 residues. V was trimmed by 2 bases and J by 0 bases, leaving 14 bases between them. Germline V lookup: CDR1 SGHKS, CDR2 YYEKEE (reference sequence). The CDR3 here is CASSLTDRPYQETQYF. For the CDR3, the DNA is TGTGCCAGCAGCTTAACCGACAGGCCGTACCAAGAGACCCAGTACTTC.

This chain joins TRBV12-3 or TRBV12-4 and TRBJ1-2, with D hard to call. V was pared by 2 bases and J by 6 bases, with 10 bases between. CDR3 length equals 13 residues. The chain's CDR3 is CASSLKGWNGYTF. The CDR3 region has the DNA TGTGCCAGCAGTTTAAAAGGGTGGAATGGCTACACCTTC.

This clone showed up just once. The J gene is TRBJ1-1, the V gene TRBV19; D not resolved. Germline V gene sequence: CDR1 LNHDA, CDR2 SQIVND (reference sequence). The CDR3 consists of 15 residues. V dropped 10 bases and J dropped 1 base, with 19 bases sitting between them. The CDR3 nucleotides read TGTGCCACCTTGACCTCTTGGGCCTCGAACACTGAAGCTTTCTTT. Amino acids: CATLTSWASNTEAFF.

This chain connects TRBV18 to TRBJ2-1; D assignment may be TRBD1 or TRBD2 (5 bases each). This CDR3 comprises 15 residues. V was cut by 3 bases and J by 0 bases, with 9 bases left in between. Germline V gene sequence: CDR1 KGHSH, CDR2 LQKENI. The chain's CDR3 is CASSPGRSSYNEQFF. CDR3 in DNA: TGTGCCAGCTCACCGGGACGGAGCTCCTACAATGAGCAGTTCTTC. The entire variable domain, with the rest obtained from reference TRBV18 and TRBJ2-1, is as follows: NAGVMQNPRHLVRRRGQEARLRCSPMKGHSHVYWYRQLPEEGLKFMVYLQKENIIDESGMPKERFSAEFPKEGPSILRIQQVVRGDSAAYFCASSPGRSSYNEQFFGPGTRLTVL.

The gene calls are TRBV5-6 and TRBJ1-1; a weak D match, TRBD1 (5 bases). Germline CDR1 and CDR2: SGHDT and YYEEEE. The CDR3 loop spans 14 amino acids. Between the trimmed V and J ends, which lost 0 bases and 2 bases, there was a span of 8 bases. CDR3 amino acids: CASSLVRGNTEAFF. As DNA, the CDR3 is TGTGCCAGCAGCTTGGTAAGGGGAAACACTGAAGCTTTCTTT.

The chain joins TRBV19 to TRBJ1-2; D gene uncertain. This CDR3 comprises 12 residues. The V and J ends lost 6 bases and 0 bases respectively, with 5 bases between them. Germline V CDR1 and CDR2: LNHDA, SQIVND (reference sequence). CDR3 coding DNA: TGTGCCAGTAGCCCAGCTAACTATGGCTACACCTTC. It codes for CASSPANYGYTF.

This clone occurred a few times. The rearrangement joins TRBV28 to TRBJ1-1; 7 nucleotides agree with TRBD1. Germline CDR1 reads MDHEN; CDR2 reads SYDVKM. The V segment lost 6 bases and the J segment 10 bases; nucleotides outside the gene matches: 8. This CDR3 has 12 amino acids. DNA of the CDR3: TGTGCCAGCAGCGTTACCGGGACAGCAGCTTTCTTT. It codes for CASSVTGTAAFF.

The CDR3 region has the DNA TGTGCCAGCAGTCCCCGGACTAGCGGGAGCTTGAATGAGCAGTTCTTC. It is translated as CASSPRTSGSLNEQFF. This chain links TRBV6-2 or TRBV6-3 with TRBJ2-1; 13 bases align to TRBD2. Unmatched junction bases numbered 8, after V lost 5 bases and J lost 7 bases. Per germline, CDR1 MNHEY and CDR2 SVGEGT. There are 16 residues in the CDR3.

The J gene is TRBJ1-6, the V gene TRBV9; D possibly corresponds to TRBD1 (5 bases). Trimming pared 9 bases from V and 7 bases from J, leaving 17 bases between. The CDR3 totals 14 residues. The germline V gene encodes CDR1 SGDLS and CDR2 YYNGEE. In DNA form, the CDR3 reads TGTGCCACCTCAATAGGGGACCGCAATTCACCCCTCCACTTT. This sequence encodes CATSIGDRNSPLHF.

The sample holds a few counts of this clone. The chain recombines TRBV30 with TRBJ1-5; D remains unclear. This CDR3 is built from 13 residues. Trimming removed 1 base from V and 5 bases from J, with 9 bases in between. Germline values: CDR1 GTSNPN, CDR2 SVGIG (reference sequence). CDR3 DNA sequence: TGTGCCTGGAGTGCGGCGGGAGATCAGCCCCAGCATTTT. The encoded protein is CAWSAAGDQPQHF.

The V gene is TRBV23-1, the J gene TRBJ1-1; D uncertain. TRBV23-1 is an open reading frame whose function is uncertain. V dropped 8 bases and J dropped 2 bases, with 9 bases sitting between them. CDR3 length equals 12 residues. DNA of the CDR3: TGCGCCAGCCTAGGCAGTAACACTGAAGCTTTCTTT. This sequence encodes CASLGSNTEAFF.

The chain is built from TRBV5-6 and TRBJ2-7, with a weak D call TRBD2 (7 bases). CDR1 and CDR2 (germline): SGHDT, YYEEEE. The CDR3 contains 16 residues. V lost 0 bases and J 7 bases, leaving 20 bases between the germline ends. CDR3 residues: CASSLGASGERGEQYF. The CDR3 bases are TGTGCCAGCAGCTTGGGCGCTAGCGGCGAAAGGGGGGAGCAGTACTTC.